One and the same sample provided the 19 T cell receptor beta chains below, sequenced in a study of molecular identifiers for immune sequencing clone quantification. TCRdb re-derived calls from the PCR reads in MiXCR, one entry per CDR3 protein. The sample holds over 600,000 distinct CDR3 sequences, 20% seen once. Material: naive CD8+ T cells from blood, with Jurkat cell RNA spiked in. The subset here: FACS-sorted CD8+CD4-CCR7+CD45RA+ naive T cells. These receptor sequences come from a human donor in good health. Some libraries in this study had Jurkat cell RNA spiked in.

Ten or more counts support this clonotype. The gene calls are TRBV7-9 and TRBJ2-3; no clear D gene. This CDR3 has 12 residues. Germline values: CDR1 SEHNR, CDR2 FQNEAQ (reference sequence). The V and J ends lost 5 bases and 2 bases respectively, with 5 bases between them. The CDR3 region is CASSQYTDTQYF. Here the CDR3 DNA reads TGTGCCAGCAGCCAATACACAGATACGCAGTATTTT.

In its sample, this clonotype was seen a few times. The chain uses TRBV6-4 and TRBJ2-3, with 8 nucleotides matching TRBD2. The CDR3 extends over 16 amino acids. Unmatched junction bases numbered 9, after V lost 7 bases and J lost 0 bases. Germline assignment: CDR1 MRHNA and CDR2 SNTAGT. This CDR3 reads CASTGGSGVSTDTQYF. The CDR3 DNA reads as TGTGCCAGCACCGGGGGTAGCGGGGTTAGCACAGATACGCAGTATTTT.

This clonotype was seen repeatedly, ten times or more. The chain couples TRBV29-1 to TRBJ2-4, with 9 bases identical to TRBD1. Germline lookup yields CDR1 SQVTM and CDR2 ANQGSEA. This CDR3 region has 16 residues. Trimming removed 1 base from V and 5 bases from J; junction bases left unmatched: 9. CDR3 sequence (DNA): TGCAGCGTTGAAGGAGGGACAGGGTTGGGTGAAAACATTCAGTACTTC. Protein: CSVEGGTGLGENIQYF.

In this sample, this clonotype turned up many times. The V and J genes are TRBV4-3 and TRBJ2-3, with D possibly TRBD1 on 6 matching bases. Trimming removed 6 bases from V and 4 bases from J, with 20 bases in between. The CDR3 sequence is 16 residues long. Germline CDR1 and CDR2: LGHNA and YSLEER. The CDR3 protein is CASSPSQQGISDTQYF. In DNA, the CDR3 is TGCGCCAGCAGTCCCTCCCAGCAGGGGATATCAGATACGCAGTATTTT.

This clonotype occurred a few times. The rearrangement joins TRBV30 to TRBJ2-1; D remains unclear. With 8 bases removed from V and 2 bases from J, the gap between germline ends came to 7 bases. Germline CDR1 reads GTSNPN; CDR2 reads SVGIG (reference sequence). The CDR3 sequence is 11 residues long. The CDR3 sequence: CAGRTYNEQFF. CDR3 bases: TGTGCCGGCCGGACCTACAATGAGCAGTTCTTC.

This clonotype came up many times. The rearrangement links TRBV7-9 to TRBJ2-1; 7 bases align to TRBD1. The CDR3 consists of 15 residues. Trimming at V came to 5 bases and at J to 4 bases, leaving 8 bases not matched to a gene. The germline gives CDR1 SEHNR, CDR2 FQNEAQ (reference sequence). DNA for the CDR3: TGTGCCAGCAGCCCGACCGGGACAGCTTACAATGAGCAGTTCTTC. It codes for CASSPTGTAYNEQFF. Complete variable domain (other parts from reference TRBV7-9 and TRBJ2-1): DTGVSQNPRHKITKRGQNVTFRCDPISEHNRLYWYRQTLGQGPEFLTYFQNEAQLEKSRLLSDRFSAERPKGSFSTLEIQRTEQGDSAMYLCASSPTGTAYNEQFFGPGTRLTVL.

This clonotype has a count of ten or more. The rearrangement uses TRBV7-2 and TRBJ2-3; TRBD2 aligns across 9 bases. Per germline, CDR1 SGHTA and CDR2 FQGNSA. This CDR3 comprises 15 residues. The trim removed 2 bases at V and 2 bases at J, leaving 2 bases unmatched. The CDR3, as DNA: TGTGCCAGCAGCTTATGGACTAGCGACACAGATACGCAGTATTTT. As protein: CASSLWTSDTDTQYF.

At least ten counts were recorded for this clonotype. The J gene is TRBJ2-7, the V gene TRBV20-1; D gene ambiguous. The CDR3 is 13 residues long. V lost 0 bases, J lost 5 bases, and 11 bases lay in between. The germline CDR1 and CDR2 sequences are DFQATT and SNEGSKA (reference sequence). DNA of the CDR3: TGCAGTGCTAGAGACTTCGTCTCGGACGAGCAGTACTTC. As protein: CSARDFVSDEQYF.

The chain carries TRBV30 and TRBJ1-1; 8 bases agree with TRBD1. Germline CDR1 reads GTSNPN; CDR2 reads SVGIG (reference sequence). Trimming took 4 bases from V and 7 from J; bases not matched to a gene: 5. This CDR3 is built from 12 residues. CDR3 sequence: CAWNRDRHEAFF. The CDR3 DNA sequence: TGTGCCTGGAACCGGGACAGGCATGAAGCTTTCTTT.

Worth noting for this clonotype: A read error is likely, as this CDR3 ends without the conserved phenylalanine or tryptophan. The V gene is TRBV5-6, the J gene TRBJ1-1; D is undetermined. CDR3 length equals 13 residues. The ends were cut back, 0 bases at V and 4 bases at J, with 7 bases in the middle. The germline V gene has CDR1 SGHDT and CDR2 YYEEEE. As DNA, the CDR3 is TGTGCCAGCAGCTTGGAACTACGCACTGAAGCTTTCCTT. Its translation: CASSLELRTEAFL.

This clonotype has just a few counts. The chain links TRBV6-1 to TRBJ1-5; 7 bases are shared with TRBD1. Looked up from germline, CDR1 is MNHNS and CDR2 is SASEGT. This CDR3 is built from 18 residues. J was trimmed by 5 bases and V by 7 bases; bases with no gene match: 20. The CDR3 spells CASTDRDRTGVYDQPQHF. In DNA, the CDR3 is TGTGCCAGCACCGACAGAGATAGAACAGGGGTATACGATCAGCCCCAGCATTTT.

This rearrangement joins TRBV6-2 or TRBV6-3 to TRBJ2-1, with a possible D match to TRBD2 (9 bases). V lost 8 bases, J lost 9 bases, and 26 bases lay in between. This CDR3 region has 16 residues. CDR1 and CDR2 (germline): MNHEY, SVGEGT. The DNA of the CDR3 is TGTGCCAGCGGAGACAGGGGCCCTAGCGGGACTACTGAGCAGTTCTTC. The encoded protein is CASGDRGPSGTTEQFF.

This clonotype showed up just a few times. This could be a read error, since a much larger clone is one nucleotide away. The rearrangement joins TRBV28 to TRBJ2-3; possible D gene TRBD2, 5 bases. The CDR3 runs 17 residues. Per the germline V gene, CDR1 is MDHEN and CDR2 is SYDVKM. CDR3 bases: TGTGCCAGCAGTTCCAGTACTTTGCCGGCTAGCACAGATACGCTGTATTTT. Its translation is CASSSSTLPASTDTLYF.

This clonotype has at least ten counts. This rearrangement joins TRBV29-1 to TRBJ2-2, with D perhaps matching TRBD2 (5 bases). The germline CDR1 and CDR2 sequences are SQVTM and ANQGSEA. Trimming took off 6 bases at V and 8 bases at J, with 13 bases between the two ends. The CDR3 is 12 residues long. CDR3 loop: CSVRTLAGELFF. Written as DNA, the CDR3 is TGCAGCGTGCGGACTCTTGCGGGGGAGCTGTTTTTT.

The rearrangement joins TRBV7-2 to TRBJ2-1; D possibly uses TRBD1 or TRBD2 (6 bases each). Between the trimmed V and J ends, which lost 1 base and 1 base, there was a span of 17 bases. The CDR3 is 18 residues long. Looked up from germline, CDR1 is SGHTA and CDR2 is FQGNSA. The CDR3 bases are TGTGCCAGCAGCTTAGTCGGTGGGGGGCCGTTTTCCTACAATGAGCAGTTCTTC. Its translation: CASSLVGGGPFSYNEQFF.

At least ten counts were recorded for this clonotype. The chain couples TRBV20-1 to TRBJ1-1, with TRBD1 identical over 7 bases. Germline values: CDR1 DFQATT, CDR2 SNEGSKA (reference sequence). The CDR3 is 15 amino acids. V shed 6 bases and J 2 bases; nucleotides not matched to a gene: 12. DNA of the CDR3: TGCAGTGCGGCCGGGACAGCAACTACTAACACTGAAGCTTTCTTT. This translates into CSAAGTATTNTEAFF.

On this clonotype itself: Mismatch with germline at one junction end may stem from a read error. The V gene is TRBV30, the J gene TRBJ2-7; the D gene is possibly TRBD1 (6 bases). Germline CDR1 and CDR2: GTSNPN and SVGIG (reference sequence). The CDR3 is 13 amino acids. The CDR3 region has the DNA TGTACCTGGAGACAACAGGGTTACTACGAGCAGTACTTC. Residues: CTWRQQGYYEQYF.

Many counts were recorded for this clonotype. The chain couples TRBV3-1 to TRBJ2-3; 13 bases match TRBD2. The CDR3 extends over 17 amino acids. Looked up from germline, CDR1 is LGHDT and CDR2 is YNNKEL (reference sequence). Trimming took 4 bases from V and 3 from J; bases not matched to a gene: 7. CDR3 sequence: CASSPMGLAGSTDTQYF. CDR3 coding DNA: TGTGCCAGCAGCCCTATGGGACTAGCGGGATCAACAGATACGCAGTATTTT.

Many counts were recorded for this clonotype. The chain recombines TRBV27 with TRBJ2-6; the D is unclear. The CDR3 sequence is 17 residues long. The germline gives CDR1 MNHEY, CDR2 SMNVEV (reference sequence). V was shortened by 2 bases and J by 0 bases, with 11 bases between the two germline ends. CDR3 residues: CASSLIGPRSGANVLTF. The CDR3 region has the DNA TGTGCCAGCAGTTTAATAGGGCCGCGCTCTGGGGCCAACGTCCTGACTTTC.